A selection of T cell receptor beta chains follows, all from one sample in a study of tumour-infiltrating T cells in Burkitt lymphoma. The assay was immunoSEQ multiplex PCR, and TCRdb's table has in-frame clones only and misses some. The sample lists around 15,000 clones; 80% were seen once. Sequenced material: tumor tissue. Receptors originate from a human donor with diffuse large B-cell lymphoma. The CDR3 runs from the conserved cysteine through the conserved F or W. The D gene is left open where the match is weak. The size entry is marked missing in some rows and otherwise reads once, few, many or a size class.

clone size: NA; J gene: TRBJ1-3; V gene: TRBV2; D gene: NA; CDR3 protein: CASSKAAANTIYF; CDR3 DNA: TGTGCCAGCAGTAAAGCTGCTGCGAACACCATATATTTT
clone size: NA; J gene: TRBJ2-3; V gene: TRBV27; D gene: TRBD2; CDR3 protein: CASARLAGATDTQYF; CDR3 DNA: TGTGCCAGCGCTAGACTAGCGGGAGCCACTGATACGCAGTATTTT
clone size: NA; J gene: TRBJ2-3; V gene: TRBV27; D gene: TRBD2; CDR3 protein: CASSSKGTSIHHF; CDR3 DNA: TGTGCCAGCAGCTCCAAGGGGACTAGCATTCATCATTTT
clone size: NA; J gene: TRBJ1-2; V gene: TRBV6-5; D gene: NA; CDR3 protein: CASSHGEDYGYTF; CDR3 DNA: TGTGCCAGCAGCCATGGGGAGGACTATGGCTACACCTTC
clone size: NA; J gene: TRBJ1-2; V gene: TRBV2; D gene: NA; CDR3 protein: CASSPNGQGYTF; CDR3 DNA: TGTGCCAGCAGCCCAAACGGACAGGGCTACACCTTC
clone size: NA; J gene: TRBJ1-1; V gene: TRBV2; D gene: NA; CDR3 protein: CASRAEERNTEAFF; CDR3 DNA: TGTGCCAGCAGGGCCGAGGAGAGGAACACTGAAGCTTTCTTT
clone size: NA; J gene: TRBJ1-2; V gene: TRBV19; D gene: NA; CDR3 protein: CASSTLQGLGHGYTF; CDR3 DNA: TGTGCCAGTAGTACGTTACAGGGTTTGGGCCATGGCTACACCTTC
clone size: NA; J gene: TRBJ2-5; V gene: TRBV7-8; D gene: NA; CDR3 protein: CASSSEKTQYF; CDR3 DNA: TGTGCCAGCAGCTCGGAGAAGACCCAGTACTTC
clone size: NA; J gene: TRBJ2-5; V gene: TRBV18; D gene: NA; CDR3 protein: CASQGTLQETQYF; CDR3 DNA: TGTGCCAGCCAAGGGACTTTACAAGAGACCCAGTACTTC
clone size: NA; J gene: TRBJ2-7; V gene: TRBV5-1; D gene: TRBD1; CDR3 protein: CASSLGTGETYEQYF; CDR3 DNA: TGCGCCAGCAGCTTGGGGACAGGGGAGACCTACGAGCAGTACTTC
clone size: NA; J gene: TRBJ2-1; V gene: TRBV14; D gene: NA; CDR3 protein: CASSRGQLKDNEQFF; CDR3 DNA: TGTGCCAGCAGCCGAGGGCAATTAAAGGACAATGAGCAGTTCTTC
clone size: once; J gene: TRBJ2-1; V gene: TRBV11-2; D gene: NA; CDR3 protein: CASSLGGHNEQFF; CDR3 DNA: TGTGCCAGCAGCTTGGGGGGTCACAATGAGCAGTTCTTC
clone size: NA; J gene: TRBJ1-2; V gene: TRBV18; D gene: TRBD1; CDR3 protein: CASSAGTGGDYGYTF; CDR3 DNA: TGTGCCAGCTCGGCGGGGACAGGGGGCGACTATGGCTACACCTTC
clone size: NA; J gene: TRBJ2-1; V gene: TRBV5-6; D gene: TRBD1; CDR3 protein: CASSARQGGYNEQFF; CDR3 DNA: TGTGCCAGCAGCGCCCGACAGGGCGGATACAATGAGCAGTTCTTC
clone size: NA; J gene: TRBJ1-1; V gene: TRBV4-1; D gene: NA; CDR3 protein: CASSQDLQVGNTEAFF; CDR3 DNA: TGCGCCAGCAGCCAAGATCTTCAGGTGGGAAACACTGAAGCTTTCTTT
clone size: few; J gene: TRBJ2-7; V gene: TRBV29-1; D gene: TRBD1; CDR3 protein: CSVGPRDRPREQYF; CDR3 DNA: TGCAGCGTTGGCCCCAGGGACAGGCCTAGGGAGCAGTACTTC
clone size: NA; J gene: TRBJ1-3; V gene: TRBV10-1; D gene: TRBD1; CDR3 protein: CASSDSGQGGTGNTIYF; CDR3 DNA: TGCGCCAGCAGTGATTCGGGACAGGGGGGAACTGGAAACACCATATATTTT
clone size: NA; J gene: TRBJ2-4; V gene: TRBV19; D gene: NA; CDR3 protein: CASSWMGDIQCF; CDR3 DNA: TGTGCCAGTAGTTGGATGGGCGACATTCAGTGCTTC
clone size: few; J gene: TRBJ2-1; V gene: TRBV7-8; D gene: TRBD2; CDR3 protein: CASSALGGAFFEQFF; CDR3 DNA: TGTGCCAGCAGTGCCCTCGGGGGGGCGTTTTTTGAGCAGTTCTTC
clone size: NA; J gene: TRBJ2-1; V gene: TRBV9; D gene: TRBD2; CDR3 protein: CASSSGLAGERQFF; CDR3 DNA: TGTGCCAGCAGCAGCGGGCTAGCGGGAGAGCGGCAGTTCTTC
clone size: NA; J gene: TRBJ2-7; V gene: TRBV15; D gene: TRBD1; CDR3 protein: CATSRDDRGPREQYF; CDR3 DNA: TGTGCCACCAGCAGAGATGACAGGGGGCCGCGGGAGCAGTACTTC
clone size: NA; J gene: TRBJ1-3; V gene: TRBV5-6; D gene: TRBD1; CDR3 protein: CASSRDRLLLSGNTIYF; CDR3 DNA: TGTGCCAGCAGCCGGGACAGACTTTTACTCTCTGGAAACACCATATATTTT
clone size: few; J gene: TRBJ2-1; V gene: TRBV4-1; D gene: NA; CDR3 protein: CASMQGNEQFF; CDR3 DNA: TGCGCCAGCATGCAGGGGAATGAGCAGTTCTTC
clone size: NA; J gene: TRBJ1-1; V gene: TRBV18; D gene: NA; CDR3 protein: CASSPAGTPNTEAFF; CDR3 DNA: TGTGCCAGCTCACCTGCCGGGACGCCGAACACTGAAGCTTTCTTT
clone size: NA; J gene: TRBJ1-2; V gene: TRBV10-3; D gene: NA; CDR3 protein: CAAREGDGYTF; CDR3 DNA: TGTGCCGCCAGGGAGGGAGATGGCTACACCTTC
clone size: NA; J gene: TRBJ2-1; V gene: TRBV19; D gene: NA; CDR3 protein: CASLAYNEQFF; CDR3 DNA: TGTGCCAGTCTGGCGTACAATGAGCAGTTCTTC
clone size: NA; J gene: TRBJ2-1; V gene: TRBV19; D gene: TRBD2; CDR3 protein: CASSTGLAGPTSLYNEQFF; CDR3 DNA: TGTGCCAGTAGTACCGGACTAGCGGGACCTACTTCCCTCTACAATGAGCAGTTCTTC
clone size: few; J gene: TRBJ2-7; V gene: TRBV19; D gene: TRBD1; CDR3 protein: CASTSSDRGYEQYF; CDR3 DNA: TGTGCCAGTACCTCATCCGACAGGGGCTACGAGCAGTACTTC
clone size: NA; J gene: TRBJ1-2; V gene: TRBV15; D gene: TRBD1; CDR3 protein: CATSKAGGDYGYTF; CDR3 DNA: TGTGCCACCAGCAAGGCAGGGGGGGACTATGGCTACACCTTC
clone size: NA; J gene: TRBJ1-3; V gene: TRBV11-2; D gene: NA; CDR3 protein: CASAVGRTIYF; CDR3 DNA: TGTGCCAGCGCCGTGGGCAGAACCATATATTTT
clone size: few; J gene: TRBJ1-2; V gene: TRBV5-1; D gene: NA; CDR3 protein: CASRPQGSDYGYTF; CDR3 DNA: TGCGCCAGCAGACCCCAGGGATCGGACTATGGCTACACCTTC
clone size: NA; J gene: TRBJ1-4; V gene: TRBV20-1; D gene: NA; CDR3 protein: CSASMEKLFF; CDR3 DNA: TGCAGTGCTAGTATGGAAAAACTGTTTTTT
clone size: NA; J gene: TRBJ2-7; V gene: TRBV6-5; D gene: NA; CDR3 protein: CASSRGLSYEQYF; CDR3 DNA: TGTGCCAGCAGTAGGGGTCTTTCCTACGAGCAGTACTTC
clone size: NA; J gene: TRBJ2-7; V gene: TRBV6-6; D gene: NA; CDR3 protein: CASSYYPYEQYF; CDR3 DNA: TGTGCCAGCAGTTACTACCCTTACGAGCAGTACTTC
clone size: NA; J gene: TRBJ1-1; V gene: TRBV11-3; D gene: NA; CDR3 protein: CASSLGRNTEAFF; CDR3 DNA: TGTGCCAGCAGCTTAGGGAGGAACACTGAAGCTTTCTTT
clone size: NA; J gene: TRBJ2-3; V gene: TRBV5-1; D gene: NA; CDR3 protein: CASSFEADTQYF; CDR3 DNA: TGCGCCAGCAGCTTTGAGGCAGATACGCAGTATTTT
clone size: NA; J gene: TRBJ2-1; V gene: TRBV6-5; D gene: NA; CDR3 protein: CASSYSGGSYNEQFF; CDR3 DNA: TGTGCCAGCAGTTACTCGGGGGGATCCTACAATGAGCAGTTCTTC
clone size: once; J gene: TRBJ1-4; V gene: TRBV29-1; D gene: NA; CDR3 protein: CSARATNEKLFF; CDR3 DNA: TGCAGCGCCAGGGCAACTAATGAAAAACTGTTTTTT
clone size: NA; J gene: TRBJ2-7; V gene: TRBV6-1; D gene: NA; CDR3 protein: CASSDLSYEQYF; CDR3 DNA: TGTGCCAGCAGTGACTTGTCCTACGAGCAGTACTTC
clone size: NA; J gene: TRBJ1-1; V gene: TRBV29-1; D gene: TRBD1; CDR3 protein: CSVEGTGGTLEAFF; CDR3 DNA: TGCAGCGTTGAAGGGACAGGGGGCACCTTAGAAGCTTTCTTT
clone size: NA; J gene: TRBJ1-3; V gene: TRBV9; D gene: NA; CDR3 protein: CASSSGESGNTIYF; CDR3 DNA: TGTGCCAGCAGCTCAGGGGAATCTGGAAACACCATATATTTT